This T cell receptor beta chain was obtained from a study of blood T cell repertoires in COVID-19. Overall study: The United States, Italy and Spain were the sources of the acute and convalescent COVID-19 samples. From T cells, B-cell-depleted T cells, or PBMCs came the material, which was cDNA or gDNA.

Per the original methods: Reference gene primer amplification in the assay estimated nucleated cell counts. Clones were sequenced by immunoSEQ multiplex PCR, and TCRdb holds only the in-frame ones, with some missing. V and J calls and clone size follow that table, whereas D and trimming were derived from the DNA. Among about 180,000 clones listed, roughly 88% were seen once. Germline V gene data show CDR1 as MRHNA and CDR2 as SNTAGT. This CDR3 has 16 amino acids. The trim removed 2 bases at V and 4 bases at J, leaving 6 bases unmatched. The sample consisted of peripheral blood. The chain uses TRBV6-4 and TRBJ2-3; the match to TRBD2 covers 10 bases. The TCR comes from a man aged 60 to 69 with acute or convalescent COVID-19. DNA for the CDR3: TGTGCCAGCAGTGACGGCCCTAGCGGGAGATCAGATACGCAGTATTTT. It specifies CASSDGPSGRSDTQYF.